This note documents a single T cell receptor beta chain sequence. Via MiXCR, TCRdb re-called the RACE reads, giving one row per CDR3 protein. The sample records roughly 100,000 distinct CDR3 sequences, 12% being singletons. These data come from a study of human T cells and chemical hapten exposure. Study-level information: Small discrepancies in pooled library volume mainly accounted for the varying TCR yields per sample.

The time point: pre-sensitization, week 0. Treatment meaning: therapeutic diphenylcyclopropenone sensitization with weekly scalp DPC. The CDR3 is 13 amino acids. Germline V gene sequence: CDR1 MDHEN, CDR2 SYDVKM. V was cut by 8 bases and J by 1 base, with 12 bases left in between. V and J are TRBV28 and TRBJ2-7, with no clear D. Source: whole blood, taken in connection with sensitization to the hapten diphenylcyclopropenone (DPC). The TCR comes from a woman aged 45-65 years with alopecia areata. Some clones in this sample may be carry-over from other donors' samples. The DNA for the CDR3 is TGTGCCAGCCAGAGGATTAGTTCCTACGAGCAGTACTTC. This sequence encodes CASQRISSYEQYF.